These 24 T cell receptor beta chains came from one sample sequenced in a study of beta chain features in type 1 diabetes. Since all of the isolated RNA was reverse transcribed, expressed TCRB transcripts were what got sequenced. Clones were sequenced by immunoSEQ multiplex PCR, and TCRdb holds only the in-frame ones, with some missing. This sample has under 450,000 clones; approximately 15% occur once, and the top ten carry 0.03% to 0.04%. Sequenced material: naive CD4+ T cells from blood. The receptors come from a young man in good health.

This clone was detected a few times. The chain joins TRBV25-1 to TRBJ2-1; TRBD2 agrees at 9 bases. V lost 4 bases to trimming and J lost 4 bases; unmatched junction nucleotides: 5. This CDR3 is 15 amino acids long. The germline V gene encodes CDR1 MGHDK and CDR2 SYGVNS. In DNA, the CDR3 is TGTGCCAGCAGTGGTGGGCTAGCGGGGTACAATGAGCAGTTCTTC. As protein: CASSGGLAGYNEQFF.

This clone occurred a few times. This chain links TRBV7-3 with TRBJ2-7; D remains unclear. CDR1 and CDR2 from the germline V gene are SGHTA and FQGTGA. CDR3 size: 16 residues. Trimming took off 1 base at V and 4 bases at J, with 17 bases between the two ends. In DNA, the CDR3 is TGTGCCAGCAGCTTAAATAAGGTTGGGCCTCGGTACGAGCAGTACGTC. It is translated as CASSLNKVGPRYEQYV.

The J gene is TRBJ2-7, the V gene TRBV18, with D perhaps TRBD1 (6 bases). V was trimmed by 2 bases and J by 3 bases, leaving 20 bases between them. Germline CDR1 KGHSH, CDR2 LQKENI. The CDR3 runs 17 residues. The CDR3 DNA is TGTGCCAGCTCACCAGGGGCGGCAGGGGAACGGTACTACGAGCAGTACTTC. Its protein is CASSPGAAGERYYEQYF.

This clone turned up a few times. The V gene is TRBV7-8, the J gene TRBJ1-1, with 8 bases matching TRBD1. After removal of 5 bases from V and 1 base from J, the junction contained 3 bases not matched to a gene. This CDR3 is 14 amino acids long. Germline V CDR1 and CDR2: SGHVS, FQNEAQ. The CDR3 is CASSVRGPNTEAFF. The CDR3 nucleotides are TGTGCCAGCAGCGTCAGGGGGCCGAACACTGAAGCTTTCTTT.

This clone was observed a handful of times. The rearrangement uses TRBV7-9 and TRBJ2-7; D perhaps matches TRBD2 (5 bases). The ends were cut back, 10 bases at V and 3 bases at J, with 16 bases in the middle. CDR3 length: 13 amino acids. Germline lookup yields CDR1 SEHNR and CDR2 FQNEAQ (reference sequence). CDR3 region: CATEGLIHYEQYV. The CDR3 DNA sequence: TGTGCCACCGAGGGTTTAATACACTACGAGCAGTACGTC.

This CDR3 reads CASSLAEDRAQETQYF. The DNA for the CDR3 is TGTGCCAGCAGCTTAGCGGAAGACAGGGCCCAAGAGACCCAGTACTTC. V and J are TRBV7-8 and TRBJ2-5; 7 bases fit TRBD1. From germline, CDR1 is SGHVS and CDR2 FQNEAQ. The CDR3 sequence is 16 residues long. Trimming took 0 bases from V and 1 from J; bases not matched to a gene: 5.

In this sample, this clone turned up a few times. J is TRBJ2-1 and V is TRBV9, with a weak D call TRBD1 (6 bases). Germline-derived CDR1 and CDR2 are SGDLS and YYNGEE. The ends were cut back, 0 bases at V and 7 bases at J, with 8 bases in the middle. CDR3 length equals 13 residues. The DNA of the CDR3 is TGTGCCAGCAGCGTAGTGCAGGGGAATGAGCAGTTCTTC. Residues: CASSVVQGNEQFF.

This clone was picked up one time. The chain employs TRBV4-3 and TRBJ2-3, with D unresolved. Germline V CDR1 and CDR2: LGHNA, YSLEER. The CDR3 sequence is 18 residues long. Trimming cost V 0 bases and J 1 base, with 17 bases left between them. The CDR3 coding sequence is TGCGCCAGCAGCCAAGATCATACAGCAGGCTGGCGCACAGATACGCAGTATTTT. It codes for CASSQDHTAGWRTDTQYF.

This clone was counted between two and nine times. The V and J genes are TRBV11-3 and TRBJ2-3; D may correspond to TRBD1 or TRBD2 (6 bases each). V dropped 6 bases and J dropped 1 base, with 17 bases sitting between them. CDR3 length: 16 residues. The germline V gene encodes CDR1 SGHNT and CDR2 YENEEA. The CDR3 nucleotides read TGTGCCAGCAGTGGGGGGCTAGGAGACCGCACAGATACGCAGTATTTT. This translates into CASSGGLGDRTDTQYF.

This chain links TRBV9 with TRBJ2-1, with TRBD1 matching over 8 bases. Losses at the gene ends were 0 bases for V and 4 bases for J; bases not matched to a gene: 15. Germline CDR1 and CDR2: SGDLS and YYNGEE. This CDR3 contains 19 residues. This chain's CDR3 is CASSVAPPGQGVGYNEQFF. The CDR3 DNA reads as TGTGCCAGCAGCGTAGCGCCCCCCGGACAGGGTGTGGGATACAATGAGCAGTTCTTC.

This clone was found many times. The rearrangement links TRBV30 to TRBJ2-7; D tentatively reads TRBD1 or TRBD2 (5 bases each). CDR1 is GTSNPN and CDR2 is SVGIG in the germline V gene (reference sequence). The CDR3 is 13 residues long. With 3 bases removed from V and 4 bases from J, the gap between germline ends came to 13 bases. The CDR3 nucleotides are TGTGCCTGGAGCCGACAGTGGGGGTACGAGCAGTACGTC. The encoded protein is CAWSRQWGYEQYV.

The chain couples TRBV11-2 to TRBJ1-2; D is unresolved. The CDR3 totals 13 residues. Per the germline V gene, CDR1 is SGHAT and CDR2 is FQNNGV. Between the trimmed V and J ends, which lost 6 bases and 4 bases, there was a span of 12 bases. CDR3 sequence: CASRMTGSYGYTF. DNA of the CDR3: TGTGCCAGCAGAATGACGGGGAGCTATGGCTACACCTTC.

The sample holds a few counts of this clone. The chain recombines TRBV11-2 with TRBJ1-1; D gene ambiguous. The ends were cut back, 1 base at V and 1 base at J, with 7 bases in the middle. The CDR3 is 14 residues long. Germline values: CDR1 SGHAT, CDR2 FQNNGV. CDR3 region: CASSLARRNTEAFF. The CDR3 region has the DNA TGTGCCAGCAGCTTAGCGAGGAGGAACACTGAAGCTTTCTTT.

The chain carries TRBV28 and TRBJ2-1; a weak D match, TRBD1 (6 bases). Germline V CDR1 and CDR2: MDHEN, SYDVKM. The V end lost 5 bases, the J end lost 6 bases, and 23 bases lay between the germline ends. This CDR3 region has 17 residues. In DNA form, the CDR3 reads TGTGCCAGCAGTGGAATACAGGGCCTAGGGGCCCCCAATGAGCAGTTCTTC. Translated, it gives CASSGIQGLGAPNEQFF. The full variable domain, rest sourced from reference TRBV28 and TRBJ2-1, is DVKVTQSSRYLVKRTGEKVFLECVQDMDHENMFWYRQDPGLGLRLIYFSYDVKMKEKGDIPEGYSVSREKKERFSLILESASTNQTSMYLCASSGIQGLGAPNEQFFGPGTRLTVL.

The chain is built from TRBV29-1 and TRBJ2-3; 11 nucleotides agree with TRBD2. Germline V gene data show CDR1 as SQVTM and CDR2 as ANQGSEA. This CDR3 is built from 14 residues. V trimming: 3 bases; J trimming: 3 bases; junction bases outside the gene matches: 2. Written as DNA, the CDR3 is TGCAGCGTTGAGGCTAGCGGGAGGACAGATACGCAGTATTTT. It encodes CSVEASGRTDTQYF.

The chain is built from TRBV30 and TRBJ2-1; a possible D gene is TRBD2 (6 bases). From germline, CDR1 is GTSNPN and CDR2 SVGIG (reference sequence). This CDR3 has 12 residues. Trimming took off 3 bases at V and 6 bases at J, with 9 bases between the two ends. The DNA for the CDR3 is TGTGCCTGGAGGTGGGGAGGCAATGAGCAGTTCTTC. Its translation: CAWRWGGNEQFF. The variable domain in full, completed from reference TRBV30 and TRBJ2-1, reads SQTIHQWPATLVQPVGSPLSLECTVEGTSNPNLYWYRQAAGRGLQLLFYSVGIGQISSEVPQNLSASRPQDRQFILSSKKLLLSDSGFYLCAWRWGGNEQFFGPGTRLTVL.

This clone has a handful of counts. V usage is TRBV27 and J usage is TRBJ1-2; D might be TRBD1 (5 bases). The CDR3 extends over 14 amino acids. Trimming left V 5 bases short and J 6 bases short, with 16 bases between. Looked up from germline, CDR1 is MNHEY and CDR2 is SMNVEV (reference sequence). The CDR3 sequence: CASSTGLAGNGYTF. The CDR3, as DNA: TGTGCCAGCAGTACAGGACTAGCTGGGAATGGCTACACCTTC.

This clone turned up a few times. The chain carries TRBV28 and TRBJ2-4, with TRBD1 matching 8 bases. There are 17 residues in the CDR3. V gave up 6 bases and J gave up 0 bases; unmatched junction bases: 10. CDR1 is MDHEN, CDR2 SYDVKM, per germline. CDR3 protein: CASSPRTGTLAKNIQYF. CDR3 bases: TGTGCCAGCAGCCCTAGGACAGGGACACTAGCCAAAAACATTCAGTACTTC.

In this sample, this clone turned up many times. The chain carries TRBV4-1 and TRBJ2-3; 12 bases align to TRBD1. The trim removed 8 bases at V and 4 bases at J, leaving 4 bases unmatched. Germline V gene sequence: CDR1 MGHRA, CDR2 YSYEKL. This CDR3 has 14 amino acids. The CDR3 protein is CASGGTGGADTQYF. In DNA, the CDR3 is TGCGCCAGCGGAGGGACAGGGGGCGCAGATACGCAGTATTTT.

The table lists this clone with a few counts. The chain carries TRBV29-1 and TRBJ2-2; D gene uncertain. The V gene lost 4 bases and the J gene lost 0 bases, with 9 bases spanning the gap. Germline CDR1 reads SQVTM; CDR2 reads ANQGSEA. The CDR3 is 14 residues long. This chain's CDR3 is CSVVELANTGELFF. As DNA, the CDR3 is TGCAGCGTTGTGGAACTCGCGAACACCGGGGAGCTGTTTTTT.

This clone was seen more than once but under ten times. This chain links TRBV30 with TRBJ2-7; D call uncertain. From germline, CDR1 is GTSNPN and CDR2 SVGIG (reference sequence). This CDR3 has 13 residues. Trimming pared 3 bases from V and 4 bases from J, leaving 13 bases between. CDR3 in amino acids: CAWSGTLSYEQYV. DNA of the CDR3: TGTGCCTGGAGCGGCACCCTAAGTTACGAGCAGTACGTC.

The chain is built from TRBV4-1 and TRBJ2-3, with 10 bases matching TRBD2. Germline V CDR1 and CDR2: MGHRA, YSYEKL. Trimming removed 1 base from V and 6 bases from J; junction bases left unmatched: 10. This CDR3 contains 17 residues. The DNA for the CDR3 is TGCGCCAGCAGCCAAGCAACTAGCGGGACCCGACAGGATACGCAGTATTTT. Its translation is CASSQATSGTRQDTQYF.

This clone was recorded a few times. The gene calls are TRBV11-3 and TRBJ2-2; D is unresolved. Trimming took 1 base from V and 5 from J, leaving 5 bases between them. The CDR3 is made up of 13 amino acids. Per the germline V gene, CDR1 is SGHNT and CDR2 is YENEEA. This CDR3 reads CASSLGQTGELFF. The DNA of the CDR3 is TGTGCCAGCAGCTTAGGGCAGACCGGGGAGCTGTTTTTT.

This clone was seen a handful of times. The V gene is TRBV30, the J gene TRBJ1-3, with D possibly matching TRBD1 (6 bases). Trimming removed 4 bases from V and 0 bases from J, with 16 bases in between. This CDR3 region has 16 residues. Germline lookup yields CDR1 GTSNPN and CDR2 SVGIG (reference sequence). The CDR3 here is CAWTPSTGTSGNTIYF. The DNA of the CDR3 is TGTGCCTGGACCCCCTCGACAGGCACCTCTGGAAACACCATATATTTT.